A single sample gave rise to the 22 T cell receptor beta chains below, sequenced in a study of blood T cell repertoires in COVID-19. Produced via immunoSEQ multiplex PCR; TCRdb's table is partial and in-frame only. Altogether around 110,000 clones are present, approximately 80% being singletons, with the ten largest covering over 4%. The source material was peripheral blood. Receptor source: a man between 65 and 85 years old with acute or convalescent COVID-19.

The chain carries TRBV21-1 and TRBJ2-7; the listed D gene, TRBD1, was not tested against the DNA. TRBV21-1 is a recognized pseudogene. This CDR3 spans 15 amino acids. The CDR3 loop is CASSKASPGAYEQYF. The DNA for the CDR3 is TGTGCCAGCAGCAAAGCAAGTCCAGGGGCCTACGAGCAGTACTTC.

This sequence joins TRBV7-2 and TRBJ1-3; TRBD1 matches at 7 bases. The CDR3 contains 16 residues. Per the germline V gene, CDR1 is SGHTA and CDR2 is FQGNSA. Trimming took 4 bases from V and 4 from J; bases not matched to a gene: 10. The CDR3 here is CASSSDRVLGGNTIYF. The CDR3 DNA reads as TGTGCCAGCAGCTCAGACAGGGTATTAGGGGGAAACACCATATATTTT.

The chain recombines TRBV11-2 with TRBJ2-5; TRBD1 aligns across 9 bases. The CDR3 sequence is 16 residues long. Germline loops: CDR1 SGHAT, CDR2 FQNNGV. The V gene end was trimmed by 7 bases and the J gene end by 4 bases; junction bases not matched to a gene: 13. In nucleotides, the CDR3 is TGTGCCAGCACCATCGGTACAGGGGGCGGTGGAGAGACCCAGTACTTC. This sequence encodes CASTIGTGGGGETQYF.

This chain uses TRBV15 with TRBJ1-2; no reliable D call. Between the trimmed V and J ends, which lost 0 bases and 1 base, there was a span of 12 bases. This CDR3 region has 16 residues. Germline V gives CDR1 LNHNV, CDR2 YYDKDF (reference sequence). The CDR3 loop reads CATSRDGEPHNYGYTF. CDR3 coding DNA: TGTGCCACCAGCAGAGATGGGGAGCCCCATAACTATGGCTACACCTTC.

The rearrangement links TRBV19 to TRBJ2-4, with a tentative D call TRBD2 (5 bases). Germline values: CDR1 LNHDA, CDR2 SQIVND (reference sequence). This CDR3 is built from 16 residues. Trimming took 3 bases from V and 4 from J, leaving 16 bases between them. CDR3 protein: CASSIPLTSTKNIQYF. The CDR3, as DNA: TGTGCCAGTAGTATCCCCCTTACTAGTACTAAAAACATTCAGTACTTC.

The rearrangement uses TRBV6-5 and TRBJ1-6; tentatively, D is TRBD1 (6 bases). The CDR3 extends over 15 amino acids. Trimming pared 6 bases from V and 5 bases from J, leaving 14 bases between. In germline, CDR1 is MNHEY, CDR2 SVGAGI. CDR3 bases: TGTGCCAGCAGCCGAGGGGGGGCCGATAATTCACCCCTCCACTTT. Its protein is CASSRGGADNSPLHF.

This sequence joins TRBV7-8 and TRBJ2-5; 9 bases line up with TRBD1. V gave up 5 bases and J gave up 6 bases; unmatched junction bases: 4. CDR1 and CDR2 from the germline V gene are SGHVS and FQNEAQ. The CDR3 consists of 13 residues. This CDR3 reads CASSRGQGQTQYF. As DNA, the CDR3 is TGTGCCAGCAGCCGGGGACAGGGCCAGACCCAGTACTTC.

The chain carries TRBV18 and TRBJ1-2; TRBD1 is a possible D gene (6 bases). Per the germline V gene, CDR1 is KGHSH and CDR2 is LQKENI. The V end was cut by 5 bases, the J end by 8 bases, with 18 bases between. This CDR3 comprises 14 residues. DNA for the CDR3: TGTGCCAGCTCAACCGGACAGTCAGTTCTGGGCTACACCTTC. This encodes CASSTGQSVLGYTF. Looking up the rest from reference TRBV18 and TRBJ1-2 gives the full variable domain: NAGVMQNPRHLVRRRGQEARLRCSPMKGHSHVYWYRQLPEEGLKFMVYLQKENIIDESGMPKERFSAEFPKEGPSILRIQQVVRGDSAAYFCASSTGQSVLGYTFGSGTRLTVV.

This clone was seen only a few times. The genes are TRBV5-6 and TRBJ2-7, with D perhaps TRBD1 (6 bases). The V gene lost 0 bases and the J gene lost 6 bases, with 13 bases spanning the gap. This CDR3 has 14 amino acids. The V gene's germline CDR1 is SGHDT and CDR2 YYEEEE. The CDR3 here is CASSLGQGTGEQYF. CDR3 nucleotides: TGTGCCAGCAGCTTGGGCCAGGGGACCGGCGAGCAGTACTTC. The whole variable domain, remainder taken from reference TRBV5-6 and TRBJ2-7, is DAGVTQSPTHLIKTRGQQVTLRCSPKSGHDTVSWYQQALGQGPQFIFQYYEEEERQRGNFPDRFSGHQFPNYSSELNVNALLLGDSALYLCASSLGQGTGEQYFGPGTRLTVT.

This clone has more than one count but fewer than ten. The chain combines TRBV5-1 with TRBJ1-1; D may be TRBD1 (5 bases). Germline assignment: CDR1 SGHRS and CDR2 YFSETQ. The CDR3 covers 15 residues. Deletions cut 0 bases from V and 0 bases from J, with 9 bases between. The CDR3 loop reads CASSLGQNMNTEAFF. CDR3 DNA sequence: TGCGCCAGCAGCTTGGGACAGAATATGAACACTGAAGCTTTCTTT.

The chain links TRBV2 to TRBJ1-4; a possible D gene is TRBD1 (5 bases). V was pared by 7 bases and J by 1 base, with 13 bases between. The CDR3 consists of 15 residues. The germline gives CDR1 SNHLY, CDR2 FYNNEI. The chain's CDR3 is CASIDGGVTNEKLFF. The DNA of the CDR3 is TGTGCCAGCATAGACGGGGGAGTAACTAATGAAAAACTGTTTTTT.

Details on this clone: This CDR3 is also generated by other DNA sequences in the sample. The V gene is TRBV11-2, the J gene TRBJ1-3; 8 bases fit TRBD1. J gave up 2 bases and V 5 bases, and 2 bases lay outside the gene matches. The CDR3 sequence is 14 residues long. Germline V gene lookup returns CDR1 SGHAT and CDR2 FQNNGV. CDR3 sequence (DNA): TGTGCCAGCAGCCCGGACAGGGCTGGAAACACCATATATTTT. It codes for CASSPDRAGNTIYF. Together with reference TRBV11-2 and TRBJ1-3, the CDR3 gives the full variable domain: EAGVAQSPRYKIIEKRQSVAFWCNPISGHATLYWYQQILGQGPKLLIQFQNNGVVDDSQLPKDRFSAERLKGVDSTLKIQPAKLEDSAVYLCASSPDRAGNTIYFGEGSWLTVV.

The chain is built from TRBV7-9 and TRBJ1-1, with 7 positions matching TRBD1. Germline V gene lookup returns CDR1 SEHNR and CDR2 FQNEAQ (reference sequence). V gave up 3 bases and J gave up 2 bases; unmatched junction bases: 3. The CDR3 spans 14 residues. The CDR3 reads CASSLGQINTEAFF. The CDR3 coding sequence is TGTGCCAGCAGCTTGGGACAGATTAACACTGAAGCTTTCTTT.

This rearrangement joins TRBV11-3 to TRBJ2-2; 9 nucleotides align to TRBD2. The CDR3 loop spans 16 amino acids. Losses at the gene ends were 3 bases for V and 5 bases for J; bases not matched to a gene: 7. Per germline, CDR1 SGHNT and CDR2 YENEEA. In nucleotides, the CDR3 is TGTGCCAGCAGCTTTAGCGGGGGAGCGCGGACCGGGGAGCTGTTTTTT. Translation: CASSFSGGARTGELFF.

The genes are TRBV6-5 and TRBJ2-7; D gene ambiguous. Germline V gives CDR1 MNHEY, CDR2 SVGAGI. The CDR3 is 12 amino acids. The V end was cut by 6 bases, the J end by 1 base, with 7 bases between. In nucleotides, the CDR3 is TGTGCCAGCAGGAGCGATTCCTACGAGCAGTACTTC. It translates to CASRSDSYEQYF.

This clone has a handful of counts. This chain links TRBV9 with TRBJ2-3, with D unresolved. The CDR3 consists of 13 residues. Germline V lookup: CDR1 SGDLS, CDR2 YYNGEE. Trimming pared 0 bases from V and 2 bases from J, leaving 4 bases between. CDR3 protein: CASSVVLTDTQYF. DNA for the CDR3: TGTGCCAGCAGCGTAGTCCTCACAGATACGCAGTATTTT.

This chain links TRBV5-5 with TRBJ1-6, with D perhaps TRBD1 (5 bases). This CDR3 comprises 14 residues. Germline CDR1 and CDR2: SGHKS and YYEKEE (reference sequence). Between the trimmed V and J ends, which lost 2 bases and 11 bases, there was a span of 14 bases. The CDR3 spells CASSFDSPLAPLHF. The CDR3 DNA is TGTGCCAGCAGCTTCGACAGCCCCTTGGCACCCCTCCACTTT.

This clone has only one observation. The V and J genes are TRBV7-9 and TRBJ1-4, with D possibly being TRBD1 (5 bases). Germline V gene lookup returns CDR1 SEHNR and CDR2 FQNEAQ (reference sequence). This CDR3 is built from 16 residues. V was trimmed by 5 bases and J by 6 bases, leaving 19 bases between them. In DNA form, the CDR3 reads TGTGCCAGCAGCCCCCCCGGGTTGGGGACTGATGAAAAACTGTTTTTT. Its protein product is CASSPPGLGTDEKLFF.

This chain joins TRBV18 and TRBJ2-3, with D possibly matching TRBD2 (5 bases). There are 13 residues in the CDR3. Germline values: CDR1 KGHSH, CDR2 LQKENI. V lost 5 bases and J lost 5, with 11 bases in between. CDR3 in amino acids: CASSETTIDTQYF. As DNA, the CDR3 is TGTGCCAGCTCAGAGACTACCATAGATACGCAGTATTTT.

The chain links TRBV5-6 to TRBJ1-1, with D uncertain. Trimming took 4 bases from V and 2 from J, leaving 3 bases between them. The CDR3 covers 11 residues. Germline values: CDR1 SGHDT, CDR2 YYEEEE. This CDR3 reads CASSLNTEAFF. CDR3 sequence (DNA): TGTGCCAGCAGCCTTAACACTGAAGCTTTCTTT.

This clone appeared a single time. J is TRBJ1-2 and V is TRBV27, with D maybe TRBD1 (5 bases). V lost 9 bases, J lost 0 bases, and 20 bases lay in between. The CDR3 has 16 residues. CDR1 is MNHEY and CDR2 is SMNVEV in the germline V gene (reference sequence). CDR3 region: CASSLGKGAPNYGYTF. In DNA form, the CDR3 reads TGTGCCAGTTCTTTAGGTAAAGGGGCACCTAACTATGGCTACACCTTC.

About this clone: This sample includes further DNA sequences coding for the same CDR3. This rearrangement joins TRBV18 to TRBJ1-2, with D maybe TRBD1 (5 bases). Trimming left V 6 bases short and J 3 bases short, with 11 bases between. Germline V CDR1 and CDR2: KGHSH, LQKENI. CDR3 size: 13 residues. The CDR3 spells CASSDGGDYGYTF. The CDR3, as DNA: TGTGCCAGCTCGGATGGGGGGGACTATGGCTACACCTTC. Using reference TRBV18 and TRBJ1-2 for the parts outside the CDR3, the full variable domain is NAGVMQNPRHLVRRRGQEARLRCSPMKGHSHVYWYRQLPEEGLKFMVYLQKENIIDESGMPKERFSAEFPKEGPSILRIQQVVRGDSAAYFCASSDGGDYGYTFGSGTRLTVV.